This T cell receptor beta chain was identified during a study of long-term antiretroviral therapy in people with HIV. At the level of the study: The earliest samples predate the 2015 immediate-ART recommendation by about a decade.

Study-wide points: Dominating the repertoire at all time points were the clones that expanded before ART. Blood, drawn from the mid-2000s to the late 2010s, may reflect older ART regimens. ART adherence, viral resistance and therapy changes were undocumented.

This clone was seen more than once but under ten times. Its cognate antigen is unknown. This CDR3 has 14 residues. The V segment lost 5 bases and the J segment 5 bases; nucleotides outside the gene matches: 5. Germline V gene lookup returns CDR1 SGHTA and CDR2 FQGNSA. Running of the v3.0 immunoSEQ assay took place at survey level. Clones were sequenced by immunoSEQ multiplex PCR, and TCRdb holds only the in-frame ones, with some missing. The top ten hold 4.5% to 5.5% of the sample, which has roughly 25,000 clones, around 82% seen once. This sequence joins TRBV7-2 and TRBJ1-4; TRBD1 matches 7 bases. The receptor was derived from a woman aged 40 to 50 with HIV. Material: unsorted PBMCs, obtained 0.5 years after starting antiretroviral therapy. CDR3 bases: TGTGCCAGCAGCCCTAAACAGGGGAATGAAAAACTGTTTTTT. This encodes CASSPKQGNEKLFF. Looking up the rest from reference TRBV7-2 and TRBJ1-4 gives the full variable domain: GAGVSQSPSNKVTEKGKDVELRCDPISGHTALYWYRQSLGQGLEFLIYFQGNSAPDKSGLPSDRFSAERTGGSVSTLTIQRTQQEDSAVYLCASSPKQGNEKLFFGSGTQLSVL.